A selection of T cell receptor beta chains follows, all from one sample in a study of CD8 T cells in Susac syndrome. TCRdb redid the calling of the immunoSEQ multiplex PCR reads with MiXCR, one entry per CDR3 protein. The sample holds some 76,000 distinct CDR3 sequences; 91% are singletons and the top ten take less than 0.6%. The sequencing input was CD8+ T cells from PBMCs. Source of these receptors: a human donor with multiple sclerosis. Each CDR3 is given with its conserved first and last residue. D genes are given only for firm matches. Clone size is given for some rows only: seen once, a few or many times, or a class if the clone is expanded.

J gene: TRBJ1-1
D gene: NA
clone size: NA
V gene: TRBV19
CDR3 protein: CASRGTVNTEAFF
CDR3 DNA: TGTGCCAGTAGGGGAACAGTGAACACTGAAGCTTTCTTT

J gene: TRBJ2-2
D gene: NA
clone size: NA
V gene: TRBV7-6
CDR3 protein: CASSLAGAPNTGELFF
CDR3 DNA: TGTGCCAGCAGCTTAGCGGGAGCTCCGAACACCGGGGAGCTGTTTTTT

J gene: TRBJ2-5
D gene: NA
clone size: NA
V gene: TRBV2
CDR3 protein: CASIGETETQYF
CDR3 DNA: TGTGCCAGCATTGGGGAGACGGAGACCCAGTACTTC

J gene: TRBJ1-2
D gene: NA
clone size: NA
V gene: TRBV7-2
CDR3 protein: CASSSKLGHPVTF
CDR3 DNA: TGTGCCAGCAGCTCAAAATTAGGTCATCCTGTGACCTTC

J gene: TRBJ1-1
D gene: NA
clone size: once
V gene: TRBV19
CDR3 protein: CASRLSGGTEAFF
CDR3 DNA: TGTGCCAGTAGGTTAAGCGGGGGCACTGAAGCTTTCTTT

J gene: TRBJ1-3
D gene: TRBD1
clone size: NA
V gene: TRBV20-1
CDR3 protein: CSARVGTGSGNTIYF
CDR3 DNA: TGCAGTGCTAGAGTGGGGACAGGCTCTGGAAACACCATATATTTT

J gene: TRBJ2-7
D gene: NA
clone size: NA
V gene: TRBV20-1
CDR3 protein: CSARGVWNYEQYF
CDR3 DNA: TGCAGCGCTAGAGGGGTATGGAACTACGAGCAGTACTTC

J gene: TRBJ2-3
D gene: TRBD1
clone size: NA
V gene: TRBV24-1
CDR3 protein: CATSEYRGSTDTQYF
CDR3 DNA: TGTGCCACCAGTGAATACAGGGGCTCAACAGATACGCAGTATTTT

J gene: TRBJ2-7
D gene: NA
clone size: once
V gene: TRBV20-1
CDR3 protein: CSARSQASYEQYF
CDR3 DNA: TGCAGTGCTAGATCCCAAGCCTCCTACGAGCAGTACTTC

J gene: TRBJ1-4
D gene: NA
clone size: NA
V gene: TRBV20-1
CDR3 protein: CSAEEFTATNEKLFF
CDR3 DNA: TGCAGTGCGGAGGAGTTTACGGCAACTAATGAAAAACTGTTTTTT

J gene: TRBJ2-5
D gene: TRBD1
clone size: NA
V gene: TRBV3-1
CDR3 protein: CASSQEGTGGEMKGETQYF
CDR3 DNA: TGTGCCAGCAGCCAAGAAGGGACAGGGGGCGAAATGAAGGGAGAGACCCAGTACTTC

J gene: TRBJ2-1
D gene: TRBD2
clone size: NA
V gene: TRBV20-1
CDR3 protein: CSARGVAGDYNEQFF
CDR3 DNA: TGCAGTGCTAGAGGGGTAGCGGGGGACTACAATGAGCAGTTCTTC

J gene: TRBJ2-7
D gene: NA
clone size: NA
V gene: TRBV12-3/TRBV12-4
CDR3 protein: CASSLLGTSYEQYF
CDR3 DNA: TGTGCCAGCAGTCTCCTTGGGACTTCCTACGAGCAGTACTTC

J gene: TRBJ1-2
D gene: NA
clone size: NA
V gene: TRBV5-6
CDR3 protein: CASSLELGQGYGYTF
CDR3 DNA: TGTGCCAGCAGCTTGGAACTGGGGCAGGGCTATGGCTACACCTTC

J gene: TRBJ1-2
D gene: TRBD1
clone size: NA
V gene: TRBV13
CDR3 protein: CASSFAPGQVPDGYTF
CDR3 DNA: TGTGCCAGCAGCTTCGCCCCGGGACAGGTCCCCGATGGCTACACCTTC

J gene: TRBJ1-5
D gene: NA
clone size: once
V gene: TRBV25-1
CDR3 protein: CASSESAGINQPQHF
CDR3 DNA: TGTGCCAGCAGTGAATCGGCAGGGATTAATCAGCCCCAGCATTTT

J gene: TRBJ2-4
D gene: NA
clone size: NA
V gene: TRBV9
CDR3 protein: CASSPQGGVGNIQYF
CDR3 DNA: TGTGCCAGCAGCCCCCAGGGCGGAGTGGGAAACATTCAGTACTTC

J gene: TRBJ1-5
D gene: NA
clone size: NA
V gene: TRBV19
CDR3 protein: CASSIGNQPQHF
CDR3 DNA: TGTGCCAGTAGTATTGGGAATCAGCCCCAGCATTTT

J gene: TRBJ2-7
D gene: NA
clone size: NA
V gene: TRBV14
CDR3 protein: CASSQVDAEQYF
CDR3 DNA: TGTGCCAGCAGCCAAGTAGACGCCGAGCAGTACTTC

J gene: TRBJ1-5
D gene: TRBD1
clone size: NA
V gene: TRBV4-1
CDR3 protein: CASSQEQGENQPQHF
CDR3 DNA: TGCGCCAGCAGCCAAGAGCAGGGGGAGAATCAGCCCCAGCATTTT

J gene: TRBJ2-6
D gene: NA
clone size: once
V gene: TRBV28
CDR3 protein: CASSLRSVDGFSGANVLTF
CDR3 DNA: TGTGCCAGCAGTTTACGCTCGGTGGACGGCTTCTCTGGGGCCAACGTCCTGACTTTC

J gene: TRBJ2-1
D gene: NA
clone size: NA
V gene: TRBV7-9
CDR3 protein: CASSPPPLSFHEQFF
CDR3 DNA: TGTGCCAGCAGCCCGCCCCCCCTGTCGTTCCATGAGCAGTTCTTC

J gene: TRBJ2-7
D gene: NA
clone size: NA
V gene: TRBV9
CDR3 protein: CASSPRVQGPYEQYF
CDR3 DNA: TGTGCCAGCAGCCCCCGGGTACAGGGCCCCTACGAGCAGTACTTC

J gene: TRBJ1-5
D gene: TRBD1
clone size: NA
V gene: TRBV19
CDR3 protein: CASSPQGAGNQPQHF
CDR3 DNA: TGTGCCAGTAGCCCACAGGGGGCAGGCAATCAGCCCCAGCATTTT

J gene: TRBJ2-3
D gene: TRBD1
clone size: NA
V gene: TRBV2
CDR3 protein: CASEGQWNTDTQYF
CDR3 DNA: TGTGCCAGCGAGGGACAGTGGAACACAGATACGCAGTATTTT

J gene: TRBJ1-2
D gene: TRBD1
clone size: NA
V gene: TRBV6-5
CDR3 protein: CASSYSTGVGYTF
CDR3 DNA: TGTGCCAGCAGTTACTCCACAGGGGTTGGCTACACCTTC

J gene: TRBJ2-1
D gene: NA
clone size: NA
V gene: TRBV14
CDR3 protein: CAPPRTSDGEQFF
CDR3 DNA: TGTGCCCCGCCTAGGACTTCCGATGGTGAGCAGTTCTTC

J gene: TRBJ2-5
D gene: NA
clone size: NA
V gene: TRBV5-1
CDR3 protein: CASRRVGTQYF
CDR3 DNA: TGCGCCAGCAGACGGGTCGGGACCCAGTACTTC

J gene: TRBJ2-3
D gene: NA
clone size: NA
V gene: TRBV12-1
CDR3 protein: CASSLGLTTDTQYF
CDR3 DNA: TGTGCCAGCAGCTTGGGACTTACCACAGATACGCAGTATTTT